This T cell receptor (beta chain) was identified in a study of tumor-infiltrating lymphocytes in oesophageal squamous cell carcinoma. The CDR3 spans 13 residues. With V trimmed by 10 bases and J by 4 bases, 9 bases remained unmatched. The germline V gene encodes CDR1 MNHNY and CDR2 SVGAGI (reference sequence). TCRdb called the PCR reads again in MiXCR, with one record for every CDR3 protein. The sample has tens of thousands of distinct CDR3 sequences; 30% to 35% are singletons. As for this clonotype: With a much larger clone just one base away, this may be a read error.

The sample taken for sequencing was esophageal tumor tissue. This rearrangement joins TRBV6-6 to TRBJ1-1, with 7 bases aligning to TRBD1. This receptor was taken from a female donor with esophageal squamous cell carcinoma. The DNA for the CDR3 is TGTGCCACCGCCACAGGGGTAAGCACTGAAGCTTTCTTT. Its translation is CATATGVSTEAFF.